This T cell receptor (beta chain) was recovered during a study of shared clonotypes between healthy human individuals. The assay was immunoSEQ multiplex PCR, and TCRdb's table has in-frame clones only and misses some. The sample has some 2,000,000 clones, about 95% seen once. Deletions cut 5 bases from V and 1 base from J, with 9 bases between. Germline loops: CDR1 SEHNR, CDR2 FQNEAQ (reference sequence). The CDR3 is 13 residues long. As defined, naive CD8 cells were CD45RO-negative and positively selected for CCR7, with terminally differentiated effector memory CD45RA+ cells excluded. Sequencing was carried out using naive CD8+ T cells sorted from blood. The clonotype comes from a man between 18 and 29 years old in good health. The chain combines TRBV7-9 with TRBJ2-7; D gene unclear. CDR3 DNA: TGTGCCAGCAGCAACGGCCTGTCCTACGAGCAGTACTTC. This sequence encodes CASSNGLSYEQYF.